This T cell receptor (beta chain) was identified during a study of T cell changes during pregnancy in multiple sclerosis. Clones were sequenced by immunoSEQ multiplex PCR, and TCRdb holds only the in-frame ones, with some missing. Of about 28,000 clones in the sample, approximately 89% are singletons; the top ten hold around 0.8%. CDR3 size: 16 residues. The germline gives CDR1 SNHLY, CDR2 FYNNEI. With 6 bases removed from V and 6 bases from J, the gap between germline ends came to 20 bases. The receptor was isolated from a female donor with multiple sclerosis, enrolled in a pregnancy study. This chain uses TRBV2 with TRBJ2-2; perhaps TRBD2 as D (6 bases). Sample: CD4+ T cells from peripheral blood mononuclear cells, taken in the second trimester of pregnancy. CDR3 nucleotide sequence: TGTGCCAGCAGACCCCTTTCCTGGGGGGAGGCCGGGGAGCTGTTTTTT. This gives the protein CASRPLSWGEAGELFF.